This TCR beta chain was captured in a study of shared clonotypes between healthy human individuals. As for the study in general: Each donor's CD8 memory used one plate, CD8 naive two, each CD4 subset three.

Per germline, CDR1 SNHLY and CDR2 FYNNEI. The CDR3 spans 15 residues. J lost 5 bases, V lost 7 bases, and 8 bases had no gene match. Broader study findings: Richness estimates generally favored naive over memory subsets.

All of the donors resided in Nashville, Tennessee, and each was a Caucasian adult. In the CD4+ fraction, cells were divided into CD45RA+ naive and CD45RA-negative memory subsets. With regard to this clone: Its antigen remains unidentified.

Using immunoSEQ multiplex PCR, the repertoire was profiled, and TCRdb retains in-frame clones only, with some absent. The sample has about 640,000 clones; 60% to 80% are singletons. This chain joins TRBV2 and TRBJ2-1; the match to TRBD1 covers 10 bases. This sequence originates from a woman in her 30s in good health. Specimen: memory CD4+ T cells sorted from blood. Subset noted: CD45RA-negative fraction. In DNA, the CDR3 is TGTGCCAGCATGGGTGGACAGGGGGGAGACAATGAGCAGTTCTTC. Amino acids: CASMGGQGGDNEQFF.